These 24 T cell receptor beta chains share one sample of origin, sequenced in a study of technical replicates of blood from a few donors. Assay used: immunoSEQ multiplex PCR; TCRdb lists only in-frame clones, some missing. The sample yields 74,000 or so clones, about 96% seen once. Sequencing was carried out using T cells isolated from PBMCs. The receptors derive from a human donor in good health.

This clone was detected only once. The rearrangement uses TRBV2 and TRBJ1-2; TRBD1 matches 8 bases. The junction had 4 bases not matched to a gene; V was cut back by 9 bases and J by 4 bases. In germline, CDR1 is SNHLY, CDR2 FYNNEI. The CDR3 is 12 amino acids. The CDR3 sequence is CARAGGSYGYTF. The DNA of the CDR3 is TGTGCCAGGGCAGGGGGCAGCTATGGCTACACCTTC.

The CDR3 protein is CASSLSRRYTGELFF. Written as DNA, the CDR3 is TGCGCCAGCAGCCTCTCTAGGCGGTACACCGGGGAGCTGTTTTTT. The chain recombines TRBV4-3 with TRBJ2-2; D not resolved. Trimming took off 4 bases at V and 3 bases at J, with 12 bases between the two ends. The germline V gene has CDR1 LGHNA and CDR2 YSLEER. This CDR3 is 15 amino acids long.

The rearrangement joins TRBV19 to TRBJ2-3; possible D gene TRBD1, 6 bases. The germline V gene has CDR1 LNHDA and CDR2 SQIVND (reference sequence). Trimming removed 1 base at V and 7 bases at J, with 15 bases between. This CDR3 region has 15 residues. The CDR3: CASSIGSTGQNTQYF. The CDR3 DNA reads TGTGCCAGTAGTATAGGCTCCACGGGACAAAATACGCAGTATTTT. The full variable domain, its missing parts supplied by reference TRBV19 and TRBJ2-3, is DGGITQSPKYLFRKEGQNVTLSCEQNLNHDAMYWYRQDPGQGLRLIYYSQIVNDFQKGDIAEGYSVSREKKESFPLTVTSAQKNPTAFYLCASSIGSTGQNTQYFGPGTRLTVL.

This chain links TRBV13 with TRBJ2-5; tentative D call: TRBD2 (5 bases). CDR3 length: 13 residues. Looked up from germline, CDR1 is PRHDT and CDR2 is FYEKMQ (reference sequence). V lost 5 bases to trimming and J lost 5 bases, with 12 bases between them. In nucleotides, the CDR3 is TGTGCCAGCAGCCCTCGGGAAGGGGAGACCCAGTACTTC. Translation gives CASSPREGETQYF.

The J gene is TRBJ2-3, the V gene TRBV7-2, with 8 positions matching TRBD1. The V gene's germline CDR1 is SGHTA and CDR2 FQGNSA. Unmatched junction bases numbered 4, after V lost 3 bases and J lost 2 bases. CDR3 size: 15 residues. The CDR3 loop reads CASSFYRGVTDTQYF. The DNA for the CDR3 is TGTGCCAGCAGCTTTTACAGGGGGGTCACAGATACGCAGTATTTT.

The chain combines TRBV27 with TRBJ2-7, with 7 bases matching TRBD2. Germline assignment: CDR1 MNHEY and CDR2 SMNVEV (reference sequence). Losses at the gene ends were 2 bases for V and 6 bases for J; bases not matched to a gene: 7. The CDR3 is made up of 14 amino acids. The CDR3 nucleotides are TGTGCCAGCAGTTTAGGTGGGAGGGCCTCCGAGCAGTACTTC. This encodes CASSLGGRASEQYF.

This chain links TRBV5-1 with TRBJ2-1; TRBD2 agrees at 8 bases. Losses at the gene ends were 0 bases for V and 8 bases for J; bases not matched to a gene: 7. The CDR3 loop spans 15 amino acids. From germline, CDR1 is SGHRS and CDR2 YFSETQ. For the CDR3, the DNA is TGCGCCAGCAGCTTGGCCTCGGGGGGGAGGCATGAGCAGTTCTTC. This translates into CASSLASGGRHEQFF.

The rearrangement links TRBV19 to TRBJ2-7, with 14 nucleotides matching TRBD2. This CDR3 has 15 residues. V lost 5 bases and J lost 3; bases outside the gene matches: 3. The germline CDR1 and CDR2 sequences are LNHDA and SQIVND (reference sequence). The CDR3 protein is CASSFGLAGGYEQYF. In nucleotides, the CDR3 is TGTGCCAGTAGTTTCGGACTAGCGGGAGGCTACGAGCAGTACTTC.

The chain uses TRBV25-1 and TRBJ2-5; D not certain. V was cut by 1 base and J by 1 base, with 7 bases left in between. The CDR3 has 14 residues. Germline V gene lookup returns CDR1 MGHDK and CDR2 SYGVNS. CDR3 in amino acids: CASSESELQETQYF. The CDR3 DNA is TGTGCCAGCAGTGAATCTGAGCTCCAAGAGACCCAGTACTTC.

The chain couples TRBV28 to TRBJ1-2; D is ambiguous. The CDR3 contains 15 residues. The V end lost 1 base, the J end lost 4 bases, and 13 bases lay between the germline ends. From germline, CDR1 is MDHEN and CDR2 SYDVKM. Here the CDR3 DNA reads TGTGCCAGCAGTTTATACGCCGGAGGGCGCTATGGCTACACCTTC. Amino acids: CASSLYAGGRYGYTF.

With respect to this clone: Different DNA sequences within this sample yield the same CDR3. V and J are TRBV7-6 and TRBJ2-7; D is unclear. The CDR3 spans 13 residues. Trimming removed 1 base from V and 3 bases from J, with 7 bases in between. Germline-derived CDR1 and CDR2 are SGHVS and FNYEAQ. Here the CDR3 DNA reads TGTGCCAGCAGCTTAGGGCCGAACTACGAGCAGTACTTC. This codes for CASSLGPNYEQYF.

As DNA, the CDR3 is TGTGCCAGTAGTACTGGACAGGGCACAAACTCCTACGAGCAGTACTTC. Its protein is CASSTGQGTNSYEQYF. The chain employs TRBV19 and TRBJ2-7, with 8 positions matching TRBD1. Looked up from germline, CDR1 is LNHDA and CDR2 is SQIVND (reference sequence). CDR3 length equals 16 residues. J lost 0 bases, V lost 4 bases, and 8 bases had no gene match.

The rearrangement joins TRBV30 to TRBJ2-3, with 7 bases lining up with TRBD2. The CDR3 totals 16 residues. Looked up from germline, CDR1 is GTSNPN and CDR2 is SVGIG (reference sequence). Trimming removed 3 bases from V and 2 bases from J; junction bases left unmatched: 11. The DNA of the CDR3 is TGTGCCTGGAGCGCCATCCTAGCGGAGACCACAGATACGCAGTATTTT. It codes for CAWSAILAETTDTQYF.

The chain's CDR3 is CASSQEHRANEQYF. DNA of the CDR3: TGCGCCAGCAGCCAAGAGCACAGGGCCAACGAGCAGTACTTC. The chain has TRBV4-1 and TRBJ2-7, with D tentatively TRBD1 (6 bases). Looked up from germline, CDR1 is MGHRA and CDR2 is YSYEKL. The CDR3 extends over 14 amino acids. The V gene lost 0 bases and the J gene lost 5 bases, with 11 bases spanning the gap.

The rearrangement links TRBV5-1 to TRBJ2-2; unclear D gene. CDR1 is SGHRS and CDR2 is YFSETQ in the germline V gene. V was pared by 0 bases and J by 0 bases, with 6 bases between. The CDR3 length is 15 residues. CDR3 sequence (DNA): TGCGCCAGCAGCTTGGGGCCCTCGAACACCGGGGAGCTGTTTTTT. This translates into CASSLGPSNTGELFF.

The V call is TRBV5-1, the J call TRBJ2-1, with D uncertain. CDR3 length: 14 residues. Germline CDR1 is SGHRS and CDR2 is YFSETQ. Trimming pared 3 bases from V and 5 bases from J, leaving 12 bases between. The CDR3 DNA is TGCGCCAGCAGCTCGGCGAGACTTAACAATGAGCAGTTCTTC. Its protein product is CASSSARLNNEQFF.

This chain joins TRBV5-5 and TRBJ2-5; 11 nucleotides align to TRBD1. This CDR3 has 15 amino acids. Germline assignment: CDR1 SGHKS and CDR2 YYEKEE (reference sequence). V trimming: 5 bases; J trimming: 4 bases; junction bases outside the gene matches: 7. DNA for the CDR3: TGTGCCAGCAGAGGGACAGGGGGATTGATAGAGACCCAGTACTTC. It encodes CASRGTGGLIETQYF.

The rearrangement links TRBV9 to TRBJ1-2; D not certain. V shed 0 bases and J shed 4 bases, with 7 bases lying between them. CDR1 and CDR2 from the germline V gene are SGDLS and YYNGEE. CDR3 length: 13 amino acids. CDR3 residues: CASSVAERYGYTF. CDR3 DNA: TGTGCCAGCAGCGTAGCTGAGCGCTATGGCTACACCTTC.

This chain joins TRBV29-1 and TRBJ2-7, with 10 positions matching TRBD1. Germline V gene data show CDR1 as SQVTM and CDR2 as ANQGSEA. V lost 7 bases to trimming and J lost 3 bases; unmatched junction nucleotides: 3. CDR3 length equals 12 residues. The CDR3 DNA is TGCAGCGCCGGGGACAGGGGCTACGAGCAGTACTTC. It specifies CSAGDRGYEQYF.

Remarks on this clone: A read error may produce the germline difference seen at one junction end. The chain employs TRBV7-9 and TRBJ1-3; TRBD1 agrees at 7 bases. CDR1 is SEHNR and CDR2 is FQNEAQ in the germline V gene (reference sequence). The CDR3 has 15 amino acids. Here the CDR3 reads CASSLTDRVGHTIYF. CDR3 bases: TGTGCCAGCAGCTTAACCGACAGGGTTGGACACACCATATATTTT.

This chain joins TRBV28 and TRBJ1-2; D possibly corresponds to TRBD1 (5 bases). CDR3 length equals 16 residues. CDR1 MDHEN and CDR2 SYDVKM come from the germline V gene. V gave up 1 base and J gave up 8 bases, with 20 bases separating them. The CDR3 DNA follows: TGTGCCAGCAGTTTATCACAGGATGTATCTATCTGGGGCTACACCTTC. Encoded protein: CASSLSQDVSIWGYTF.

Written as DNA, the CDR3 is TGTGCCAGCAGCTCGGGAGTTAATGAGCAGTTCTTC. Translating it yields CASSSGVNEQFF. The genes are TRBV7-9 and TRBJ2-1; D is perhaps TRBD2 (6 bases). This CDR3 comprises 12 residues. With 4 bases removed from V and 7 bases from J, the gap between germline ends came to 8 bases. CDR1 and CDR2 (germline): SEHNR, FQNEAQ (reference sequence).

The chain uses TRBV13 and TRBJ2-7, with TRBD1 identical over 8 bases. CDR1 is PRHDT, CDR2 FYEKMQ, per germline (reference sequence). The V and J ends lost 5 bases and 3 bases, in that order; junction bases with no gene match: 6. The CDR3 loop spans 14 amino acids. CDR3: CASSPSTGDYEQYF. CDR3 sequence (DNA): TGTGCCAGCAGCCCATCGACAGGGGACTACGAGCAGTACTTC.

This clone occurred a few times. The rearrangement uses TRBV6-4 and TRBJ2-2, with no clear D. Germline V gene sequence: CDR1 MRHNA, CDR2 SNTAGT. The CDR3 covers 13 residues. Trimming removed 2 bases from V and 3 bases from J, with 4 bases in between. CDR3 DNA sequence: TGTGCCAGCAGTGACCGGGACACCGGGGAGCTGTTTTTT. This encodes CASSDRDTGELFF.